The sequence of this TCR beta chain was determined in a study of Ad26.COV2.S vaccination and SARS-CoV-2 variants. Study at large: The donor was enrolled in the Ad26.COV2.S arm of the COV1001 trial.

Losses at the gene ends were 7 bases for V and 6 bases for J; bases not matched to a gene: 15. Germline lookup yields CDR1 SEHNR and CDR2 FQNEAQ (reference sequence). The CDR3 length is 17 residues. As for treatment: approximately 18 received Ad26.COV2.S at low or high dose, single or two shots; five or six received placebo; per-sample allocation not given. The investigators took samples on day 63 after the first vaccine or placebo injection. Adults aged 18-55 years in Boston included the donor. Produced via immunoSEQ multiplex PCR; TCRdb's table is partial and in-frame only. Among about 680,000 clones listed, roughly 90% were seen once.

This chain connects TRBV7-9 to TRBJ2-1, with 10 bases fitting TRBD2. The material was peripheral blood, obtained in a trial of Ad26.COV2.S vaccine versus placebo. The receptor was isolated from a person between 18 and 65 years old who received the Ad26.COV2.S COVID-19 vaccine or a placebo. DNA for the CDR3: TGTGCCAGCACCGGGGGGGTGCTAGCGGGAGATGGCAATGAGCAGTTCTTC. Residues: CASTGGVLAGDGNEQFF.